The clone carrying this TCR beta chain was seen only a few times. The antigen remains unidentified. This sample was taken from a study of human T cells and chemical hapten exposure. The wider study: The use of 2% DPC on around 2 cm by around 2 cm of upper inner arm skin constituted sensitization. Notes on the study in general: Large CDR3 similarity clusters arose significantly more often from expanded TCRs than from controls.

TCRdb recomputed calls from the RACE reads with MiXCR, one row per CDR3 protein. The sample has a few hundred thousand distinct CDR3 sequences, roughly 6.3% seen once. Specified time point: patch test 2, 6 weeks after DPC sensitization. As for treatment: therapeutic diphenylcyclopropenone sensitization with weekly scalp DPC. Looked up from germline, CDR1 is SQVTM and CDR2 is ANQGSEA. Trimming pared 4 bases from V and 3 bases from J, leaving 15 bases between. The CDR3 loop spans 14 amino acids. Sequencing was performed on whole blood, taken in connection with sensitization to the hapten diphenylcyclopropenone (DPC). This receptor was taken from a woman between 18 and 29 years old with alopecia areata. Some clones in this sample may be carry-over from other donors' samples. This chain links TRBV29-1 with TRBJ1-1; D may be TRBD1 (5 bases). The CDR3 bases are TGCAGCGTTGGGGGCGCAGGGAGGGACACTGAAGCTTTCTTT. Translating it yields CSVGGAGRDTEAFF. The whole variable domain, filled in from reference TRBV29-1 and TRBJ1-1, reads SAVISQKPSRDICQRGTSLTIQCQVDSQVTMMFWYRQQPGQSLTLIATANQGSEATYESGFVIDKFPISRPNLTFSTLTVSNMSPEDSSIYLCSVGGAGRDTEAFFGQGTRLTVV.